The source of this T cell receptor beta chain is a study of cytomegalovirus exposure and HLA in healthy donors. This clone appeared a few times. The V segment lost 8 bases and the J segment 2 bases; nucleotides outside the gene matches: 6. CDR3 length: 14 amino acids. Germline V gene data show CDR1 as KGHSH and CDR2 as LQKENI. A multiplex PCR was run with 60 Vbeta primers and 13 Jbeta primers. Method: immunoSEQ multiplex PCR; TCRdb's copy keeps in-frame clones and lacks some. The data contain approximately 110,000 clones, around 80% of them seen just once; the ten biggest clones take up over 3%. The sample taken for sequencing was PBMCs. The clonotype originates from a middle-aged woman in good health and CMV-seronegative. V and J are TRBV18 and TRBJ2-1; 7 bases are shared with TRBD2. The CDR3 here is CASAGGGPYNEQFF. The CDR3 region has the DNA TGTGCCAGCGCCGGGGGAGGGCCCTACAATGAGCAGTTCTTC.